This TCR beta chain originates from a study of T cells in Graves' hyperthyroidism and ophthalmopathy (dated 2019 in TCRdb). As for the study more broadly: Peripheral blood samples were taken at initial diagnosis, before any treatment was given. To identify TCR V-J signatures that set the groups apart, the researchers used a discovery cohort of 90 to 100 patients, made up of 40 to 45 with Graves' ophthalmopathy and 55 to 65 with stable Graves' hyperthyroidism. Prospective prediction of ophthalmopathy was tested in an independent validation cohort consisting of some 18 hyperthyroidism patients and 15 to 17 patients who later progressed to ophthalmopathy. For training and testing, the approximately 97 patients in the discovery cohort were randomly divided in a 7:3 ratio. In more than 5 Graves' hyperthyroidism patients, the study also compared T-cell repertoires from thyroid tissue with T-cell repertoires from blood. Following sampling, methimazole starting at 30 mg daily was given to hyperthyroidism patients, and high-dose intravenous methylprednisolone was given to ophthalmopathy patients. The paper describes TCR Vbeta CDR3 sequencing of about 140 peripheral blood samples, made up of about 41 ophthalmopathy patients, some 76 hyperthyroidism patients and 17 progressor patients.

The paper as a whole reports these results and caveats: In cross-validation, a model built on a 13 V-J signature told ophthalmopathy apart from stable hyperthyroidism with approximately 90% sensitivity and roughly 81% specificity, and in testing the same model reached 80%/75%. Sample size was not statistically predetermined, and blinding of investigators to group allocation was not performed. In validation, the model predicted progression to ophthalmopathy with just under 71% sensitivity and approximately 74% specificity, a median of around six months before onset. Most expanded thyroid clonotypes (frequency above 0.001) were also detected in blood, suggesting blood repertoires may reflect thyroid immune responses.

The TCR beta CDR3 regions were amplified from RNA transcripts. For the first round of RT-PCR on the TCR CDR3, the HTBI primer set was used together with the Qiagen OneStep RT-PCR kit. The libraries were constructed in a second round of multiplex PCR and then size-selected and purified. Paired-end sequencing of the libraries was performed with 100 bp reads on an Illumina HiSeq2000. Per the original workflow: SOAPnuke was used to process the raw data, throwing out any read that contained adapters or uncalled bases, had a mean Phred below 15, or lacked an exact constant-primer or identifier match. COPE v1.2.5 was used to merge high-quality paired reads, and clonotypes were defined as unique nucleotide sequences. Clonotypes were aligned to IMGT TRBV, TRBD and TRBJ reference segments using MiTCR v1.1. The analysis was restricted to V-J combinations with a frequency above 0.0001, which together covered roughly 99% of the repertoires. The TCS score was defined as F50 (clonal expansion) divided by E x V (chaos), with BLOSUM62-based TCRdist calculated between CDR3 peptides within each V-J. Welch's t-statistics and random forest reduced fewer than 600 V-J features to some 14, which were used in a naive Bayes classifier (R e1071). TCRdb trimmed public reads at Q25 via fastp, called clones via MiXCR and kept in-frame beta chains. Each record represents a unique CDR3 protein, reported with the most common genes and DNA among its rows. Clone size and V and J calls follow TCRdb, not the original study. The sample table lists around 600,000 distinct CDR3 sequences, about 14% of them with a count of one. Around 7% of the sample is taken by the ten largest.

CDR3 length: 12 amino acids, cysteine to phenylalanine. Of the read, only the CDR3 DNA is kept; its 36 bases are in frame from base 1. CDR1 MNHNS and CDR2 SASEGT were looked up in the germline V gene. V lost 10 bases and J lost 2 bases; the stretch between them is 10 bases long. About this clonotype: No antigen is known for it. The sample holds no much larger clone one base away, and base qualities are not on file.

In the ophthalmopathy patients, disease was moderately to severely active, with a Clinical Activity Score of 3 or more, a NOSPECS grade of 4 or more, and a duration of less than 3 months. Patients with uncontrolled infections, other autoimmune diseases, pregnancy or lactation were excluded. Diagnoses were based on clinical symptoms, serum thyroxine and TRAb, thyroid ultrasound and orbital computed tomography. PBMCs were separated from roughly 9.3 ml of fresh peripheral blood using Ficoll-Paque density gradient centrifugation. Total RNA was extracted using Trizol reagent, and RNA quality was assessed on an Agilent 2100 Bioanalyzer.

Recombination connected TRBV6-1 to TRBJ2-3; the D gene is perhaps TRBD2, on 5 matching bases. The sequence was collected from a woman aged 18-35 years with Graves' ophthalmopathy. The source material was blood. The DNA sequence is given as TGTGCCACCCTGGACTTCACAGATACGCAGTATTTT. It translates as CATLDFTDTQYF.